A selection of T cell receptor beta chains follows, all from one sample in a study of blood T cell repertoires in COVID-19. Assay: immunoSEQ multiplex PCR; the TCRdb copy retains only in-frame clones and omits some. Of approximately 44,000 clones in the sample, over 85% are singletons; the top ten hold about 0.4%. Sequenced input: peripheral blood. These receptors were obtained from a man aged 50 to 59 with COVID-19, enrolled during active disease. CDR3s include the opening cysteine and the closing phenylalanine or tryptophan. The order of the fields is J gene, clone size, D gene, V gene, CDR3 protein, CDR3 DNA. D genes are given only for firm matches. Clone size is not always given. Where it is, it says once, few, many or a class for expanded clones.

TRBJ2-7	-	-	TRBV6-5	CASRGQQVREQYF	TGTGCCAGCCGAGGGCAACAAGTACGCGAGCAGTACTTC
TRBJ1-3	-	-	TRBV5-1	CASSQAPGNTIYF	TGCGCCAGCAGCCAGGCCCCTGGAAACACCATATATTTT
TRBJ2-1	-	-	TRBV5-1	CASSWTGQTGNEQFF	TGCGCCAGCAGCTGGACGGGACAAACAGGCAATGAGCAGTTCTTC
TRBJ1-2	-	-	TRBV6-1	CASSERVGEGGYTF	TGTGCCAGCAGTGAAAGGGTCGGTGAGGGCGGCTACACCTTC
TRBJ2-1	-	TRBD2	TRBV5-6	CASNGLDFYNEQFF	TGTGCCAGCAACGGACTAGACTTCTACAATGAGCAGTTCTTC
TRBJ1-5	-	TRBD1	TRBV27	CASSPDRAYYSNQPQHF	TGTGCCAGCAGTCCAGACAGGGCCTACTATAGCAATCAGCCCCAGCATTTT
TRBJ2-1	-	TRBD2	TRBV4-1	CASGTSGRGSYNEQFF	TGCGCCAGCGGGACTAGCGGGAGGGGCTCCTACAATGAGCAGTTCTTC
TRBJ2-7	-	-	TRBV27	CASSFSAGPTYEQYF	TGTGCCAGCAGTTTCTCGGCGGGACCTACCTACGAGCAGTACTTC
TRBJ2-3	-	TRBD2	TRBV28	CASSLAGGSTDTQYF	TGTGCCAGCAGCTTAGCGGGAGGGAGCACAGATACGCAGTATTTT
TRBJ1-1	-	-	TRBV4-2	CASSQDRKGRGEAFF	TGTGCCAGCAGCCAAGATCGTAAAGGGAGGGGTGAAGCTTTCTTT
TRBJ2-7	-	-	TRBV3-1/TRBV3-2	CASSHREAYEQYF	TGTGCCAGCAGCCACAGGGAGGCCTACGAGCAGTACTTC
TRBJ1-2	few	-	TRBV3-1/TRBV3-2	CASSQDPTGYGYTF	TGTGCCAGCAGCCAAGACCCTACCGGCTATGGCTACACCTTC
TRBJ1-6	-	-	TRBV5-5	CASSWEGGYDSPLHF	TGTGCCAGCAGCTGGGAGGGAGGGTATGATTCACCCCTCCACTTT
TRBJ2-7	-	TRBD2	TRBV6-2/TRBV6-3	CASSLIAGASYEQYF	TGTGCCAGCAGTCTAATAGCGGGAGCCTCCTACGAGCAGTACTTC
TRBJ1-2	-	TRBD1	TRBV6-5	CASRGTGGVYGYTF	TGTGCCAGCAGGGGGACAGGGGGTGTCTATGGCTACACCTTC
TRBJ2-1	-	-	TRBV10-3	CAISETRDSVNEQFF	TGTGCCATCAGTGAGACCCGGGACTCAGTCAATGAGCAGTTCTTC
TRBJ2-7	-	TRBD1	TRBV19	CASSTTGSSYEQYF	TGTGCCAGTAGTACGACAGGGTCTTCCTACGAGCAGTACTTC
TRBJ1-6	-	TRBD1	TRBV7-8	CASSLDWTGQNSPLHF	TGTGCCAGCAGCTTAGATTGGACAGGGCAGAATTCACCCCTCCACTTT
TRBJ2-2	-	-	TRBV30	CAWSRGIGTGELFF	TGTGCCTGGAGCCGGGGTATCGGCACCGGGGAGCTGTTTTTT
TRBJ2-7	-	TRBD1	TRBV6-2/TRBV6-3	CASSYTEDRGLIAYEQYF	TGTGCCAGCAGTTACACGGAGGACAGGGGGCTCATCGCCTACGAGCAGTACTTC
TRBJ2-3	-	-	TRBV2	CASTRVADTQYF	TGTGCCAGCACCAGGGTAGCAGATACGCAGTATTTT
TRBJ2-5	-	TRBD1	TRBV11-2	CASSHNTGAQETQYF	TGTGCCAGCAGCCACAATACAGGGGCCCAAGAGACCCAGTACTTC
TRBJ2-7	few	-	TRBV28	CASSNRASGSYEQYF	TGTGCCAGCAGTAACAGGGCCTCAGGATCCTACGAGCAGTACTTC
TRBJ2-7	-	-	TRBV19	CARGGSGSGSEQYF	TGTGCCAGGGGGGGTTCAGGGTCTGGAAGCGAGCAGTACTTC
TRBJ2-1	-	-	TRBV12-5	CASGLYYGLSYNEQFF	TGTGCTAGTGGTTTGTATTACGGACTATCGTACAATGAGCAGTTCTTC
TRBJ1-5	-	-	TRBV19	CASREGGLSNQPQHF	TGTGCCAGTAGAGAGGGGGGGCTAAGCAATCAGCCCCAGCATTTT
TRBJ1-1	once	-	TRBV11-1	CASSLGAGTEAFF	TGTGCCAGCAGCTTAGGCGCTGGCACTGAAGCTTTCTTT
TRBJ1-5	-	TRBD1	TRBV10-1	CAVTGEGPQHF	TGCGCCGTCACAGGGGAAGGGCCCCAGCATTTT
TRBJ1-4	-	TRBD1	TRBV4-2	CASSQEGDSLGGEELFF	TGTGCCAGCAGCCAAGAGGGGGACAGCCTCGGGGGAGAGGAACTGTTTTTT
TRBJ1-1	-	-	TRBV24-1	CATQQGMNTEAFF	TGTGCCACCCAACAGGGTATGAACACTGAAGCTTTCTTT
TRBJ2-7	-	-	TRBV27	CASSLSGFGSYEQYF	TGTGCCAGCAGTTTATCCGGGTTCGGTTCCTACGAGCAGTACTTC
TRBJ1-1	-	TRBD1	TRBV9	CASSVATGGFNTEAFF	TGTGCCAGCAGCGTAGCTACAGGGGGGTTCAACACTGAAGCTTTCTTT
TRBJ1-5	-	-	TRBV2	CASKDRANQPQHF	TGTGCCAGCAAGGACAGAGCTAATCAGCCCCAGCATTTT
TRBJ2-1	-	TRBD1	TRBV5-1	CASSPSRQGADNEQFF	TGCGCCAGCAGCCCGAGCCGACAGGGGGCGGACAATGAGCAGTTCTTC
TRBJ1-1	-	TRBD1	TRBV5-1	CASSLDTGGTEAFF	TGCGCCAGCAGCTTGGACACAGGGGGCACTGAAGCTTTCTTT
TRBJ2-3	-	-	TRBV5-1	CASSSRGGAVPTDTQYF	TGCGCCAGCAGCTCCCGAGGGGGGGCAGTTCCCACAGATACGCAGTATTTT
TRBJ1-6	once	TRBD1	TRBV28	CASSSDRESPLHF	TGTGCCAGCAGTTCGGACAGGGAATCACCCCTCCACTTT
TRBJ1-3	-	-	TRBV4-3	CASSQDTSSGNTIYF	TGCGCCAGCAGCCAAGACACGAGCTCTGGAAACACCATATATTTT
TRBJ2-7	-	TRBD1	TRBV5-1	CASSSQGPTYEQYF	TGCGCCAGCAGCTCACAGGGGCCCACCTACGAGCAGTACTTC
TRBJ2-3	-	TRBD2	TRBV7-9	CASSPRLAGGTDTQYF	TGTGCCAGCAGTCCCCGCCTAGCGGGAGGGACAGATACGCAGTATTTT
TRBJ1-1	-	TRBD1	TRBV11-2	CASSLAGGRTEAFF	TGTGCCAGCAGCCTCGCAGGGGGCAGGACTGAAGCTTTCTTT
TRBJ1-4	-	-	TRBV5-1	CASSSGTNNEKLFF	TGCGCCAGCAGCTCTGGGACAAATAATGAAAAACTGTTTTTT
TRBJ2-1	-	-	TRBV18	CASSRDPASDEQFF	TGTGCCAGCTCGCGGGACCCAGCTTCCGATGAGCAGTTCTTC
TRBJ2-3	-	-	TRBV11-2	CASSLGLADTQYF	TGTGCCAGCAGCTTAGGATTAGCGGATACGCAGTATTTT
TRBJ2-2	-	-	TRBV21-1	CASSKAQGDPTGELFF	TGTGCCAGCAGCAAAGCGCAGGGGGACCCCACCGGGGAGCTGTTTTTT
TRBJ2-2	-	TRBD2	TRBV30	CAWSPSGISTGELFF	TGTGCCTGGAGTCCCAGCGGGATATCAACCGGGGAGCTGTTTTTT
TRBJ1-3	-	TRBD1	TRBV28	CASSFGDSRNTIYF	TGTGCCAGCAGTTTCGGGGACAGCCGAAACACCATATATTTT
TRBJ1-5	-	-	TRBV11-3	CASSLVGGREQPQHF	TGTGCCAGCAGCTTAGTCGGGGGGAGGGAACAGCCCCAGCATTTT
TRBJ2-1	-	-	TRBV12-3/TRBV12-4	CASTRARDREQFF	TGTGCCAGCACCAGGGCGCGGGACCGTGAGCAGTTCTTC
TRBJ2-7	once	TRBD2	TRBV15	CATSRDSGRAGEQYF	TGTGCCACCAGCAGGGATAGCGGGAGGGCCGGGGAGCAGTACTTC
TRBJ2-1	-	TRBD2	TRBV18	CASSPPGLARNEQFF	TGTGCCAGCTCACCACCGGGACTAGCCCGGAATGAGCAGTTCTTC
TRBJ2-3	-	-	TRBV5-6	CASSLLAGPTDTQYF	TGTGCCAGCAGCTTGTTAGCAGGGCCCACAGATACGCAGTATTTT
TRBJ2-6	-	TRBD2	TRBV19	CASSTTTSGDFSGANVLTF	TGTGCCAGTAGTACGACGACTAGCGGGGACTTCTCTGGGGCCAACGTCCTGACTTTC